This T cell receptor beta chain was identified during a study of regulatory T cells in long-lasting Graves disease. Across the whole study: Graves' disease counted as persistent after over 5 years of antithyroid drugs with positive TSH receptor antibodies. Study outcomes and limitations: The researchers studied only peripheral blood, not thyroid tissue. Newly diagnosed patients had higher TCR diversity than persistent Graves' patients did. TRBV28, TRBJ1-2 and TRBJ2-5 were favored in persistent disease.

Specified time point: persistent/refractory GD, antithyroid drugs over 5 years with positive TRAb. From PBMCs, RNA was extracted and then used to make the TCR library. V was cut by 6 bases and J by 5 bases, with 20 bases left in between. This CDR3 has 16 residues. Germline CDR1 and CDR2: SGHKS and YYEKEE (reference sequence). In the case of this clonotype: Its antigen is currently unknown.

TCR beta libraries were built with iRepertoire HTBI primers and Arm-PCR of CDR3 regions. TCRdb processed the multiplex PCR reads anew with MiXCR; each CDR3 protein has one entry. The table lists a few hundred thousand distinct CDR3 sequences, around 20% of them singletons, with 14% in the top ten. This sample comprised peripheral blood mononuclear cells (PBMCs), obtained when the disease was refractory, from a patient treated with antithyroid drugs. V and J are TRBV5-5 and TRBJ2-2, with D possibly matching TRBD2 (6 bases). This receptor was identified in a female donor with Graves disease. The CDR3 nucleotides are TGTGCCAGCACCTACCTCGGGAGCTCTACTACCGGGGAGCTGTTTTTT. It codes for CASTYLGSSTTGELFF.